Included here is one T cell receptor beta chain sequence, with context. The data belong to a study of shared clonotypes between healthy human individuals. The repertoire was sequenced with immunoSEQ multiplex PCR; TCRdb's copy has only in-frame clones and lacks some. The sample yields 2 million to 2.5 million clones, over 85% seen once. The CDR3 length is 15 residues. Germline assignment: CDR1 SEHNR and CDR2 FQNEAQ (reference sequence). V trimming: 5 bases; J trimming: 4 bases; junction bases outside the gene matches: 7. As defined, naive CD8 cells were CD45RO-negative and positively selected for CCR7, with terminally differentiated effector memory CD45RA+ cells excluded.

The receptor's source is a man between 18 and 29 years old in good health. The specimen sequenced was naive CD8+ T cells sorted from blood. The chain employs TRBV7-9 and TRBJ2-2, with 7 positions matching TRBD1. The CDR3 protein is CASSDLTGPTGELFF. DNA of the CDR3: TGTGCCAGCAGCGACTTGACAGGGCCCACCGGGGAGCTGTTTTTT.